These 4 T cell receptor beta chains were sequenced from one sample in a study of CD8+ T cells in alopecia areata. As to treatment: oral pan-JAK inhibitor, 5-10 mg twice daily. As the sequencing template, cDNA was produced by extracting RNA and reverse transcribing it. TCRdb keeps only in-frame clones here, not all; method: immunoSEQ multiplex PCR. This table holds roughly 110,000 clones, around 83% found once. Sequenced here: CD8+ T cells sorted from blood, sampled at week 24, from a patient treated with tofacitinib. Receptors originate from a human donor with alopecia areata.

This sequence joins TRBV5-4 and TRBJ2-1; TRBD1 agrees at 10 bases. The CDR3 is 15 residues long. V shed 4 bases and J 4 bases; nucleotides not matched to a gene: 5. CDR1 SGHNT and CDR2 YYREEE come from the germline V gene (reference sequence). As DNA, the CDR3 is TGTGCCAGCAGCCAGACAGGGGGCGGGTACAATGAGCAGTTCTTC. Its protein is CASSQTGGGYNEQFF.

The chain couples TRBV4-1 to TRBJ1-1, with unresolved D. Between the trimmed V and J ends, which lost 0 bases and 4 bases, there was a span of 6 bases. Per germline, CDR1 MGHRA and CDR2 YSYEKL. The CDR3 has 13 amino acids. The CDR3 loop reads CASSQDWGTEAFF. The CDR3 DNA sequence: TGCGCCAGCAGCCAAGATTGGGGCACTGAAGCTTTCTTT.

J is TRBJ1-2 and V is TRBV6-1; D unclear. Germline loops: CDR1 MNHNS, CDR2 SASEGT. This CDR3 has 15 amino acids. The CDR3 coding sequence is TGTGCTACAGCACCGGCGGCCATCAGCATCTATGGCTACACCTTC. Protein: CATAPAAISIYGYTF.

In nucleotides, the CDR3 is TGCAGCGTCAAAATCGCGCCATCCTACGAGCAGTACTTC. Encoded protein: CSVKIAPSYEQYF. The V and J genes are TRBV29-1 and TRBJ2-7, with D unresolved. V lost 6 bases, J lost 1 base, and 13 bases lay in between. Germline lookup yields CDR1 SQVTM and CDR2 ANQGSEA. The CDR3 spans 13 residues.